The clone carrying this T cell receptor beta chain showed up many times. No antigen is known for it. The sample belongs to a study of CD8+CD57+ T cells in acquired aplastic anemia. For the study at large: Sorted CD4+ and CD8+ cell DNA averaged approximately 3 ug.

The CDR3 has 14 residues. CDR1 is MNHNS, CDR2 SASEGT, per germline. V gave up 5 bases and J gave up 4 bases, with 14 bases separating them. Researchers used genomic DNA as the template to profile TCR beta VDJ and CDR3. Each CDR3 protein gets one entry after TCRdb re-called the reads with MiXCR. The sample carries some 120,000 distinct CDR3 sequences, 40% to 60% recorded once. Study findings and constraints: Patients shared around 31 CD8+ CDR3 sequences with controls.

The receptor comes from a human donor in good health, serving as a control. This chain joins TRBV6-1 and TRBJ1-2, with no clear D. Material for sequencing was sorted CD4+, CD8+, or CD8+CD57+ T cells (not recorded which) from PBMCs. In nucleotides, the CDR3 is TGTGCCAGCAGTAGAGACACGAGTCTCTATGGCTACACCTTC. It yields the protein CASSRDTSLYGYTF.